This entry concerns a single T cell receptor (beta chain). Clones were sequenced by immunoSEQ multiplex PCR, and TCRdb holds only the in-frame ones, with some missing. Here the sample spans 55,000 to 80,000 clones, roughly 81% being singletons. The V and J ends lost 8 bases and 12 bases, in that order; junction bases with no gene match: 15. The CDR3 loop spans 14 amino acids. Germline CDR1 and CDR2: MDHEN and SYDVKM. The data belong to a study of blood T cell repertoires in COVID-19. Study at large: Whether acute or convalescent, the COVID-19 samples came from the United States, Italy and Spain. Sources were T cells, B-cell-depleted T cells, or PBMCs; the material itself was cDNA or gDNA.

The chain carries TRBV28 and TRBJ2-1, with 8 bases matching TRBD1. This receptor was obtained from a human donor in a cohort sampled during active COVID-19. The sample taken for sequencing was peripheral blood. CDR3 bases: TGTGCCAGCGCTCGCATCCAGGGGGCCAAAGGGCAGTTCTTC. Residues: CASARIQGAKGQFF.